This T cell receptor (beta chain) was documented in a study of a mutant IDH1 vaccine in newly diagnosed glioma. Described time point: week 11, during vaccination. In the vaccine, a single dose held 300 ug of the mutant IDH1 20-mer peptide, along with topical imiquimod. The CDR3 consists of 15 residues. Germline values: CDR1 MNHEY, CDR2 SMNVEV (reference sequence). V lost 7 bases and J lost 9; bases outside the gene matches: 9. The repertoire was sequenced with immunoSEQ multiplex PCR; TCRdb's copy has only in-frame clones and lacks some. Seen here are 100,000 to 150,000 clones, about four fifths observed once, and the top ten hold under 7%. With regard to this clone: Antigen: not known.

V and J are TRBV27 and TRBJ2-3; 14 bases fit TRBD2. The sequencing used PBMCs, collected from a glioma patient whose treatment included an IDH1 peptide vaccine. This clonotype was obtained from a man in his forties with glioma. CDR3 nucleotide sequence: TGTGCCAGCACCTCATGGACTAGCGGGGGGATCACGCAGTATTTT. Its protein product is CASTSWTSGGITQYF.